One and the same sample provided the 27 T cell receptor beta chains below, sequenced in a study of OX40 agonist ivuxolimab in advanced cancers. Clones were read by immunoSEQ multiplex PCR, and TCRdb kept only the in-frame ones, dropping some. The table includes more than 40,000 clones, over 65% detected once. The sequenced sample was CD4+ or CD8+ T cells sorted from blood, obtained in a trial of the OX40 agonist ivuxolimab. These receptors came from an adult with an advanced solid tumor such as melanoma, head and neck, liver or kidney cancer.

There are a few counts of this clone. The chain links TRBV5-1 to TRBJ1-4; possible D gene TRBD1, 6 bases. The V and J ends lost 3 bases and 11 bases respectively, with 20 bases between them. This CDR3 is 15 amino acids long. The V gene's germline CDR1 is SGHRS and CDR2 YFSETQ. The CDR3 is CASSSTTGLIGKLFF. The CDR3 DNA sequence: TGCGCCAGCAGCTCAACGACAGGCCTGATAGGTAAACTGTTTTTT.

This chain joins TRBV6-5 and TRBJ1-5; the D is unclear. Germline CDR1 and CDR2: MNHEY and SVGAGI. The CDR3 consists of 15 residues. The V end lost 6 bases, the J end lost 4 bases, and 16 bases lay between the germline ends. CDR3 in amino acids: CASRSVAGENQPQHF. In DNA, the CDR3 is TGTGCCAGCAGATCGGTGGCAGGAGAAAATCAGCCCCAGCATTTT.

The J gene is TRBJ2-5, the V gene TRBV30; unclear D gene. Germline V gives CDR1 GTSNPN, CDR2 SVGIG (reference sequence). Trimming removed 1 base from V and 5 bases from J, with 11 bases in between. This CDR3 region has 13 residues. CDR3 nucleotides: TGTGCCTGGAGTGAGGATCGGGTTGAGACCCAGTACTTC. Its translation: CAWSEDRVETQYF.

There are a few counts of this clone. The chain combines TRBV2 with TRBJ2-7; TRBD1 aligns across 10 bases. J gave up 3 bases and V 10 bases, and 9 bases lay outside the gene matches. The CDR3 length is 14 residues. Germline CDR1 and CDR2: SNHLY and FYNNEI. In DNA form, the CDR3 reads TGTGCCATCACAGACCGGGACAGGGGCTACGAGCAGTACTTC. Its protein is CAITDRDRGYEQYF.

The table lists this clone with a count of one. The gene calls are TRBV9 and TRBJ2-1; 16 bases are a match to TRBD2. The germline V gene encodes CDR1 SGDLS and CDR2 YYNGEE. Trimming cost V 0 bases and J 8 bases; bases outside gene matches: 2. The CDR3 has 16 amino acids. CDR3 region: CASSVAGTSGGDEQFF. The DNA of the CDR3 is TGTGCCAGCAGCGTAGCCGGGACTAGCGGGGGGGATGAGCAGTTCTTC.

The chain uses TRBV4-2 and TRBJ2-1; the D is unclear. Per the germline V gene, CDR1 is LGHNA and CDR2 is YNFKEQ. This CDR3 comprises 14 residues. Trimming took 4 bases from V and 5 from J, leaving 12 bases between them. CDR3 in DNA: TGTGCCAGCAGCCCATTCGCTTCGAACAATGAGCAGTTCTTC. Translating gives CASSPFASNNEQFF.

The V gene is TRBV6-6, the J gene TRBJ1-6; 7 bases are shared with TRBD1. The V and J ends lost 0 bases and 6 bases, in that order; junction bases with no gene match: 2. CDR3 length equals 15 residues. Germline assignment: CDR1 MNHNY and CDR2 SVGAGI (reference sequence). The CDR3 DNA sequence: TGTGCCAGCAGTTACTCCGGGACAGCTAATTCACCCCTCCACTTT. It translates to CASSYSGTANSPLHF.

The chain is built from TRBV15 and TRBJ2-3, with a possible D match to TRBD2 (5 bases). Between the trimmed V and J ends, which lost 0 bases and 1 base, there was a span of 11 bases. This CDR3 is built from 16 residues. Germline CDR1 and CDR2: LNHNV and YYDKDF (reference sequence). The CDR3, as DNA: TGTGCCACCAGCAGAGATCGGGGTAGCGGCACAGATACGCAGTATTTT. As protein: CATSRDRGSGTDTQYF.

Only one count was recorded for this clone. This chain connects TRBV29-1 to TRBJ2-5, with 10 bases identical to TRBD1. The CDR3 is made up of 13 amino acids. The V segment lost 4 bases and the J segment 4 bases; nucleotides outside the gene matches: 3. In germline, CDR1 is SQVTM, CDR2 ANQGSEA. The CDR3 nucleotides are TGCAGCGTTGGTGACAGGGGGCGAGAGACCCAGTACTTC. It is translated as CSVGDRGRETQYF.

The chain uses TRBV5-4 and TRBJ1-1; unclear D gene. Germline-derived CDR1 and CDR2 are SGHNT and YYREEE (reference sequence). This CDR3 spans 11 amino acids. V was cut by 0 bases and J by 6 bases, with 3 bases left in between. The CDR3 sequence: CASSLGPEAFF. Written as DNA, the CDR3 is TGTGCCAGCAGCTTGGGGCCTGAAGCTTTCTTT.

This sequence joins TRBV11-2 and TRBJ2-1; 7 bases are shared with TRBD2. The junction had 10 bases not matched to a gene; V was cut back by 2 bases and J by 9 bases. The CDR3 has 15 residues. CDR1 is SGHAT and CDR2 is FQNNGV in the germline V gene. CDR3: CASSLKLATQGEQFF. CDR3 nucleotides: TGTGCCAGCAGCTTAAAACTAGCGACCCAGGGTGAGCAGTTCTTC.

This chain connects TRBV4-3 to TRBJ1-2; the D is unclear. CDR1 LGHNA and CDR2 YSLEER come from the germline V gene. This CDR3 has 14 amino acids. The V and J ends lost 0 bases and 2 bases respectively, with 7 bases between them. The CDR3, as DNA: TGCGCCAGCAGCCAAGATTTGGAGAACTATGGCTACACCTTC. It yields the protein CASSQDLENYGYTF.

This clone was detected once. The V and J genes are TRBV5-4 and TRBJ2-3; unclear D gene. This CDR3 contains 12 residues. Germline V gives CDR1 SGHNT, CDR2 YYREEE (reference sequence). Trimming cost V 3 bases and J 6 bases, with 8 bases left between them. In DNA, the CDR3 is TGTGCCAGCAGCTCTTACACGGATACGCAGTATTTT. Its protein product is CASSSYTDTQYF.

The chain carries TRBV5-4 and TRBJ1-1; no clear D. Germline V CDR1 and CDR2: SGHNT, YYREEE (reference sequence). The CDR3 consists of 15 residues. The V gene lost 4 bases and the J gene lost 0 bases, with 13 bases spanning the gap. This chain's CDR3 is CASSQNEVLNTEAFF. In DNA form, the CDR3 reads TGTGCCAGCAGCCAAAACGAGGTTCTGAACACTGAAGCTTTCTTT.

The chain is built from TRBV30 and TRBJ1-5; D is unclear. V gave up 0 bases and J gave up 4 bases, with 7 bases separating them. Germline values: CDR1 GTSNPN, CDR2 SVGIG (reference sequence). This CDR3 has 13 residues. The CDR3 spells CAWSVQRNQPQHF. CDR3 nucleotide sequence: TGTGCCTGGAGTGTACAGAGGAATCAGCCCCAGCATTTT.

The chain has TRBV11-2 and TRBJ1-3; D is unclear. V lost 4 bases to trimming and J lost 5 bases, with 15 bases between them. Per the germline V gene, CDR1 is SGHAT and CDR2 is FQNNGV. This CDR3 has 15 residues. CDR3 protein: CASSWGAPGRNTIYF. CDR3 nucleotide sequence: TGTGCCAGCAGCTGGGGTGCGCCGGGCCGAAACACCATATATTTT.

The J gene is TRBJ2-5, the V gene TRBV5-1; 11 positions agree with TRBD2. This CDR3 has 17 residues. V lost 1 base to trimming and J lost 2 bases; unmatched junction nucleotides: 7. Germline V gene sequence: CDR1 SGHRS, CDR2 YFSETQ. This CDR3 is CASSLRASGGLQETQYF. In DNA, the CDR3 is TGCGCCAGCAGCTTGCGGGCTAGCGGGGGGCTACAAGAGACCCAGTACTTC.

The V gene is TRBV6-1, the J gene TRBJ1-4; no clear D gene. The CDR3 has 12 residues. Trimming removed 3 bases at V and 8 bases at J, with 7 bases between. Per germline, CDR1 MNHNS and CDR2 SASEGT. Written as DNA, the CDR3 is TGTGCCAGCAGTGACGGAAGGGAAAAACTGTTTTTT. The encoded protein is CASSDGREKLFF.

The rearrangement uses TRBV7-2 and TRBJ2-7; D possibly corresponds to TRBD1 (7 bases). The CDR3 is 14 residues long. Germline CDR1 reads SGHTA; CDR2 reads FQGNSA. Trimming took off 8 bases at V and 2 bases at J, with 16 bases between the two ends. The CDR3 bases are TGTGCCAGCCACAGGGGAGGAGAGACCTACGAGCAGTACTTC. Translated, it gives CASHRGGETYEQYF.

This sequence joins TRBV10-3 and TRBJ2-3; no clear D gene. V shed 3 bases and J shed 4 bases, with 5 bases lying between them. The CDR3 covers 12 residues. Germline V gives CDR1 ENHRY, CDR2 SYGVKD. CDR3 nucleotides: TGTGCCATCAGTGACCGGGCAGATACGCAGTATTTT. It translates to CAISDRADTQYF.

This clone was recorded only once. This CDR3 reads CASSSTGTDRVAFF. The CDR3 region has the DNA TGTGCCAGCAGTTCAACCGGGACAGATCGCGTAGCTTTCTTT. This chain uses TRBV6-5 with TRBJ1-1; the match to TRBD1 covers 7 bases. Germline values: CDR1 MNHEY, CDR2 SVGAGI. CDR3 size: 14 residues. After removal of 4 bases from V and 10 bases from J, the junction contained 12 bases not matched to a gene.

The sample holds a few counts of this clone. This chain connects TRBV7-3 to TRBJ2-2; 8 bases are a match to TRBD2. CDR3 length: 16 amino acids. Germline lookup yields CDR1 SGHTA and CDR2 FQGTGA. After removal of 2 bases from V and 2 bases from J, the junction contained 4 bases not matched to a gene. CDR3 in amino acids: CASSLAGGANTGELFF. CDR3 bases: TGTGCCAGCAGCTTAGCGGGGGGCGCCAACACCGGGGAGCTGTTTTTT.

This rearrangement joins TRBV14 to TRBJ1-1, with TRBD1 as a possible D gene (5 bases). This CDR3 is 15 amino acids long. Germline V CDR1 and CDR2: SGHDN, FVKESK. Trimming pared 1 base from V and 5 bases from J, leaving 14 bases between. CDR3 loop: CASSQAGQVGTEAFF. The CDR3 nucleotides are TGTGCCAGCAGCCAAGCAGGACAAGTGGGTACTGAAGCTTTCTTT.

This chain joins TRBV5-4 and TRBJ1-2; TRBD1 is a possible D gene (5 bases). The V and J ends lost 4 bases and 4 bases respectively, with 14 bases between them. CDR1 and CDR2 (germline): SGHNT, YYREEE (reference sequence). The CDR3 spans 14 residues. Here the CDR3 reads CASSTSTALYGYTF. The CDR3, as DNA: TGTGCCAGCAGCACCTCGACAGCCCTCTATGGCTACACCTTC.

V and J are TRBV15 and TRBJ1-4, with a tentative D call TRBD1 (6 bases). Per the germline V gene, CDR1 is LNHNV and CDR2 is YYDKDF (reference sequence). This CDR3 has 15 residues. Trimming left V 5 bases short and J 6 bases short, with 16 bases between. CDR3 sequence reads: CATSSLLRTDEKLFF. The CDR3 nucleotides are TGTGCCACCAGCTCCCTGTTGAGGACAGATGAAAAACTGTTTTTT.

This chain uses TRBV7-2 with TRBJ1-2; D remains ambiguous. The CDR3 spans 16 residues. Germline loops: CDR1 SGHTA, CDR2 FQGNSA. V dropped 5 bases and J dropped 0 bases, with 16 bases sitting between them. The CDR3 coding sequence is TGTGCCAGCAGCCGACTGGGAGCCCCTACTAACTATGGCTACACCTTC. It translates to CASSRLGAPTNYGYTF.

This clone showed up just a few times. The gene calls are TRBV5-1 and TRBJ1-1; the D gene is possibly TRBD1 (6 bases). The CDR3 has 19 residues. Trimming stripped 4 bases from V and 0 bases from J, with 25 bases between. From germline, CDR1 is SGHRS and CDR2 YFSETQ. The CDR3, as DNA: TGCGCCAGCAGCCCGGGGGGGACAATTAAGCCTTTCATGAACACTGAAGCTTTCTTT. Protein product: CASSPGGTIKPFMNTEAFF.